Detailed here is one T cell receptor (beta chain). Authors' processing steps: For nucleated cells, counts were estimated from reference gene primer amplification. Some clones are missing from TCRdb's copy, which holds only in-frame ones; the method was immunoSEQ multiplex PCR. D and trimming were read from the DNA, whereas the V and J calls and clone size are those reported in that table. The data hold roughly 87,000 clones, with under 85% observed a single time. This record comes from a study of blood T cell repertoires in COVID-19. Study background: The study drew acute and convalescent COVID-19 samples from the United States, Italy and Spain. T cells, B-cell-depleted T cells, or PBMCs provided the cDNA or gDNA that served as material.

Seattle researchers signed up patients amid active infection and tracked them longitudinally. The CDR3 runs to 16 residues. CDR1 and CDR2 (germline): GTSNPN, SVGIG (reference sequence). With V trimmed by 3 bases and J by 2 bases, 10 bases remained unmatched. Specimen: peripheral blood. The genes are TRBV30 and TRBJ1-5, with 7 bases matching TRBD1. This clonotype originated in a woman older than 75 with COVID-19, enrolled during active disease. The CDR3 spells CAWSRQGGGGNQPQHF. CDR3 nucleotides: TGTGCCTGGAGCAGACAGGGAGGAGGGGGCAATCAGCCCCAGCATTTT.